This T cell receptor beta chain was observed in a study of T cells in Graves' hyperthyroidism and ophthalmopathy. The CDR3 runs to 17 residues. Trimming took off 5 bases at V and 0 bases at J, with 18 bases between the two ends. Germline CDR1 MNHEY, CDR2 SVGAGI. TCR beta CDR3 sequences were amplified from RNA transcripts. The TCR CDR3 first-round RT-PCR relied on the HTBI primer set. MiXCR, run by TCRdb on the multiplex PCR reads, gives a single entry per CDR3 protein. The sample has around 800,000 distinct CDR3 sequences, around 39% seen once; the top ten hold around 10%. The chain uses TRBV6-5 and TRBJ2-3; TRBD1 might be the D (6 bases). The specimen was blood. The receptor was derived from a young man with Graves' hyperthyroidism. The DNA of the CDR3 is TGTGCCAGCAGTCCGCTAGGGGACACCTCTAGCACAGATACGCAGTATTTT. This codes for CASSPLGDTSSTDTQYF.